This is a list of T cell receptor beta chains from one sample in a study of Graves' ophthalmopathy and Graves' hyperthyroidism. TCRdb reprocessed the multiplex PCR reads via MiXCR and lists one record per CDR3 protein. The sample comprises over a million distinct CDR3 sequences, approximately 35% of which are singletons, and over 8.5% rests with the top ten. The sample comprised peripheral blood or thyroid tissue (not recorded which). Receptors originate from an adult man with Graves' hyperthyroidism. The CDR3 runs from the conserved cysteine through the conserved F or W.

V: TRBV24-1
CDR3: CATSDFFWGVETGELFF

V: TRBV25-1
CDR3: CASSPETHSSYEQYF

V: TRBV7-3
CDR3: CASSLVGNSGANVLTF

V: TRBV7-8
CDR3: CASSLARATEAFF

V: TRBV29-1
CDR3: CSVSTDDHEQYF

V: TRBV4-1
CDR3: CASSQGTRGGTETQYF

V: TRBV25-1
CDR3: CASSSGGQGTSYTF

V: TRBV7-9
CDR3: CASSPEFGSGQTQYF

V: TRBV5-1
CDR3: CASSLTSGFGGYTF

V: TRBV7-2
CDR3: CASSKTSGRADGELFF

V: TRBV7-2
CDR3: CASSLATGPNEQFF

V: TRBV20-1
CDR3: CSAGRDGVLVEQYF

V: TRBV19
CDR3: CASSKAVGGSQETQYF

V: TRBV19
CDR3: CASRIGTSVLGSPLHF

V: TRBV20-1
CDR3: CSATDRPAGNTIYF

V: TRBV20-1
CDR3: CSASGGQGSTEAFF

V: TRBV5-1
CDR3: CASSSHPGSESYEQYF

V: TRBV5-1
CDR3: CASSFLRGSLYEQYF

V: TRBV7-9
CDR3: CASSLAWTKNF

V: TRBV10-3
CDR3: CASSLQFPDRATNTGELFF

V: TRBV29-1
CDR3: CSVELIQETQYF

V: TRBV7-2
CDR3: CASSLNQPAQGETQYF

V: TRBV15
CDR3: CATSRDLGDSNYGYTF

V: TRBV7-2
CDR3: CASSLAARDQSPLHF

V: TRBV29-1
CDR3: CSVAGSSDYGYTF

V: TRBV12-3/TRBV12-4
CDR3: CASSRWGEFTEAFF

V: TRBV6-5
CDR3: CASNTYRDNEQYF

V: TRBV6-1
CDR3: CASSELENTGELFF

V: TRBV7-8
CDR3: CASSLDRAPSNEQYF

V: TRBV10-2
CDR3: CASSGRQTNTGELFF

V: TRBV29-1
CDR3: CSVQTGGASSEPDSLLNYGYTF

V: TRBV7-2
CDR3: CASSISGTGGEKLFF

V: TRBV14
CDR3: CASSTDRTGYEQYF

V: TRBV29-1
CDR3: CSVGGGGKGYLQETQYF

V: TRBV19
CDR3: CASSTTGTGKGLGNQPQHF

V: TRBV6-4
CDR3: CASSDGEASGEKLFF

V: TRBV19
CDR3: CASSTSTGNTGELFF

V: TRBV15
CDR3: CATSGWSTANTEAFF

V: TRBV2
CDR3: CASRFVPRGTNYGSYNSPLHF

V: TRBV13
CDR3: CASSLQGGLYEQYF